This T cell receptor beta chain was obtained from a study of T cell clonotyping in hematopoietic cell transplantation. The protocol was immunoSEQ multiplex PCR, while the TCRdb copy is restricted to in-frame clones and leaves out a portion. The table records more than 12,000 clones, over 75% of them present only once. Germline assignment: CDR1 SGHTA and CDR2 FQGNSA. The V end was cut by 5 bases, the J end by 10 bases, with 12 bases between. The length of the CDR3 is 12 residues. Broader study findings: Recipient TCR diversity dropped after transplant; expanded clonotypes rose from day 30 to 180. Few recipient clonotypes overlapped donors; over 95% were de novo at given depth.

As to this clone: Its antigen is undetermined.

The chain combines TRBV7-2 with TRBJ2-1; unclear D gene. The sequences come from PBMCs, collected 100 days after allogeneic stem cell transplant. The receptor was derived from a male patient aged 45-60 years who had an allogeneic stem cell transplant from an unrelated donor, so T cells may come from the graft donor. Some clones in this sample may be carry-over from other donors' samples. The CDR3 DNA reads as TGTGCCAGCAGCCCCCCAATGCGAGAGCAGTTCTTC. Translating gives CASSPPMREQFF. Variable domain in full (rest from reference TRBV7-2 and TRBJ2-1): GAGVSQSPSNKVTEKGKDVELRCDPISGHTALYWYRQSLGQGLEFLIYFQGNSAPDKSGLPSDRFSAERTGGSVSTLTIQRTQQEDSAVYLCASSPPMREQFFGPGTRLTVL.